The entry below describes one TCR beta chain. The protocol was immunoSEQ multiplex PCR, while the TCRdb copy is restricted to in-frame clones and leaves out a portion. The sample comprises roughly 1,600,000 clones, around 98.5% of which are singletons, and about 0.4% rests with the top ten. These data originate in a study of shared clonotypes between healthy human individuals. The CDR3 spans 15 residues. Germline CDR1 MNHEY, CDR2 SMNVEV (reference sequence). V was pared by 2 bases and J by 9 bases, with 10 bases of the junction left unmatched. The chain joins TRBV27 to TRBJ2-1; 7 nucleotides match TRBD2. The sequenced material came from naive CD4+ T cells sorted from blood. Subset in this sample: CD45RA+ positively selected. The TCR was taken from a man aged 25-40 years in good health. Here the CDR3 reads CASSLIGDYKGEQFF. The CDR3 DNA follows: TGTGCCAGCAGTTTAATAGGGGACTATAAGGGTGAGCAGTTCTTC.